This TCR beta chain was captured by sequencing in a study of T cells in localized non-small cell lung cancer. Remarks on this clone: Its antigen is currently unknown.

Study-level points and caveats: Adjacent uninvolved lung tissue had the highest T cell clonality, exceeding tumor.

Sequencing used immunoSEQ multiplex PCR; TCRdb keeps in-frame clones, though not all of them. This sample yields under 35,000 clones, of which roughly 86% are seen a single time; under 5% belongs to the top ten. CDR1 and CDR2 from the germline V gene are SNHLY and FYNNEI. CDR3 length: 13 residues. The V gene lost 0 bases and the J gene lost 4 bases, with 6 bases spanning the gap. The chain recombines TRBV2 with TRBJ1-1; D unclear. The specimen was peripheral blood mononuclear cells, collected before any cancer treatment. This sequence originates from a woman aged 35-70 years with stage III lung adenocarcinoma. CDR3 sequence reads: CASSEALGTEAFF. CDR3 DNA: TGTGCCAGCAGTGAAGCGCTTGGCACTGAAGCTTTCTTT.